This T cell receptor beta chain was sequenced in a study of identical twins. This clonotype has a count of ten or more. The CDR3 has 13 residues. The germline gives CDR1 MNHNS, CDR2 SASEGT. The germline V and J ends were trimmed by 3 bases and 4 bases, with 9 bases remaining between them. In TCRdb, the 5' RACE reads were re-called with MiXCR into one record per CDR3 protein. The sample contains around 480,000 distinct CDR3 sequences, 13% to 15% of which appear only once. These data are also associated with another study on yellow fever vaccine responses in identical twins.

The sequence derives from a woman under 30 in good health. The genes are TRBV6-1 and TRBJ1-2; the D gene is possibly TRBD1 (5 bases). Input material: CD4+ T cells sorted from blood. CDR3 sequence reads: CASSDNRPYGYTF. In nucleotides, the CDR3 is TGTGCCAGCAGTGATAACAGGCCCTATGGCTACACCTTC.